One and the same sample provided the 23 T cell receptor beta chains below, sequenced in a study of cytomegalovirus exposure and HLA in healthy donors. Assay: immunoSEQ multiplex PCR; the TCRdb copy retains only in-frame clones and omits some. This table holds 65,000 to 80,000 clones, roughly 94% found once. The source material was PBMCs. These receptors all stem from a woman under 30 in good health and CMV-seropositive.

This chain uses TRBV27 with TRBJ2-7; TRBD2 matches 14 bases. The CDR3 extends over 16 amino acids. J gave up 4 bases and V 5 bases, and 7 bases lay outside the gene matches. Germline lookup yields CDR1 MNHEY and CDR2 SMNVEV (reference sequence). The CDR3 DNA is TGTGCCAGCAGTCCGGGACTAGCGGGAGTTTCGTACGAGCAGTACTTC. As protein: CASSPGLAGVSYEQYF.

The chain combines TRBV21-1 with TRBJ1-1; no check of the table's D call, TRBD1, against the DNA was made. TRBV21-1 is designated a pseudogene. CDR3 length equals 14 residues. The chain's CDR3 is CASNPGQRNTEAFF. DNA of the CDR3: TGTGCCAGCAACCCGGGACAGAGGAACACTGAAGCTTTCTTT.

As DNA, the CDR3 is TGTGCCAGCTCACCCAGTATAACTAGCGGCTCCTACAATGAGCAGTTCTTC. It translates to CASSPSITSGSYNEQFF. J is TRBJ2-1 and V is TRBV18; 8 nucleotides line up with TRBD2. The CDR3 loop spans 17 amino acids. Losses at the gene ends were 3 bases for V and 0 bases for J; bases not matched to a gene: 7. Looked up from germline, CDR1 is KGHSH and CDR2 is LQKENI.

This sequence joins TRBV29-1 and TRBJ1-1; D may be TRBD1 (5 bases). V lost 1 base and J 1 base, leaving 16 bases between the germline ends. Looked up from germline, CDR1 is SQVTM and CDR2 is ANQGSEA. This CDR3 is 16 amino acids long. DNA of the CDR3: TGCAGCGTTGAAGGATGGGGGGGAGACAGGAACACTGAAGCTTTCTTT. This sequence encodes CSVEGWGGDRNTEAFF.

This clone was counted once. The chain joins TRBV6-1 to TRBJ1-3, with D maybe TRBD1 (6 bases). The V end was cut by 5 bases, the J end by 2 bases, with 10 bases between. The germline V gene encodes CDR1 MNHNS and CDR2 SASEGT. The CDR3 spans 14 residues. The CDR3 is CASSRTAPGNTIYF. The DNA of the CDR3 is TGTGCCAGCAGTAGGACAGCCCCTGGAAACACCATATATTTT.

The gene calls are TRBV7-2 and TRBJ2-1; D might be TRBD2 (7 bases). Deletions cut 3 bases from V and 10 bases from J, with 16 bases between. Per the germline V gene, CDR1 is SGHTA and CDR2 is FQGNSA. CDR3 size: 14 residues. In nucleotides, the CDR3 is TGTGCCAGCAGCTTGGGGGCGGGAGCTCGCGAGCAGTTCTTC. It codes for CASSLGAGAREQFF. The full variable domain, completed using reference TRBV7-2 and TRBJ2-1, is GAGVSQSPSNKVTEKGKDVELRCDPISGHTALYWYRQSLGQGLEFLIYFQGNSAPDKSGLPSDRFSAERTGGSVSTLTIQRTQQEDSAVYLCASSLGAGAREQFFGPGTRLTVL.

The DNA for the CDR3 is TGTGCCAGCAGCTTAGCTAGCGGCGGGGGCACCGGGGAGCTGTTTTTT. Amino acid sequence: CASSLASGGGTGELFF. V and J are TRBV7-8 and TRBJ2-2, with 7 nucleotides matching TRBD2. The V gene end was trimmed by 0 bases and the J gene end by 4 bases; junction bases not matched to a gene: 5. Germline loops: CDR1 SGHVS, CDR2 FQNEAQ. The CDR3 runs 16 residues.

This rearrangement joins TRBV7-2 to TRBJ2-7; D might be TRBD2 (6 bases). CDR3 length: 14 amino acids. With 1 base removed from V and 3 bases from J, the gap between germline ends came to 10 bases. The germline V gene has CDR1 SGHTA and CDR2 FQGNSA. This CDR3 is CASSLGQEGYEQYF. CDR3 sequence (DNA): TGTGCCAGCAGCTTAGGGCAGGAGGGCTACGAGCAGTACTTC. Looking up the rest from reference TRBV7-2 and TRBJ2-7 gives the full variable domain: GAGVSQSPSNKVTEKGKDVELRCDPISGHTALYWYRQSLGQGLEFLIYFQGNSAPDKSGLPSDRFSAERTGGSVSTLTIQRTQQEDSAVYLCASSLGQEGYEQYFGPGTRLTVT.

The J gene is TRBJ2-1, the V gene TRBV7-2; possibly TRBD2 for D (5 bases). The CDR3 has 13 residues. Germline V CDR1 and CDR2: SGHTA, FQGNSA. V dropped 3 bases and J dropped 5 bases, with 8 bases sitting between them. In nucleotides, the CDR3 is TGTGCCAGCAGCTTCGGACTGAACAATGAGCAGTTCTTC. Amino acids: CASSFGLNNEQFF. The variable domain in full, with the rest retrieved from reference TRBV7-2 and TRBJ2-1, is GAGVSQSPSNKVTEKGKDVELRCDPISGHTALYWYRQSLGQGLEFLIYFQGNSAPDKSGLPSDRFSAERTGGSVSTLTIQRTQQEDSAVYLCASSFGLNNEQFFGPGTRLTVL.

The chain is built from TRBV7-9 and TRBJ2-3, with 9 bases lining up with TRBD2. Trimming took 7 bases from V and 5 from J; bases not matched to a gene: 19. CDR1 and CDR2 from the germline V gene are SEHNR and FQNEAQ (reference sequence). The CDR3 runs to 18 residues. This CDR3 reads CASTNAEGRGGRGDTQYF. The CDR3 DNA follows: TGTGCCAGCACCAACGCGGAGGGGAGGGGCGGGAGGGGAGATACGCAGTATTTT.

CDR3 region: CASSQVGGDVQETQYF. In DNA, the CDR3 is TGTGCCAGCAGCCAAGTCGGCGGGGACGTCCAAGAGACCCAGTACTTC. The gene calls are TRBV4-2 and TRBJ2-5; D might be TRBD2 (6 bases). CDR3 length: 16 amino acids. Germline loops: CDR1 LGHNA, CDR2 YNFKEQ. Trimming shortened V by 1 base and J by 1 base, and 13 bases separated the two germline ends.

The sample holds a few counts of this clone. This chain joins TRBV5-1 and TRBJ1-1, with a possible D match to TRBD1 (5 bases). The germline V gene encodes CDR1 SGHRS and CDR2 YFSETQ. With 4 bases removed from V and 2 bases from J, the gap between germline ends came to 12 bases. This CDR3 has 14 amino acids. The CDR3 region has the DNA TGCGCCAGCAGCCCAGGGTTTTTTAACACTGAAGCTTTCTTT. Translating it yields CASSPGFFNTEAFF.

This chain uses TRBV18 with TRBJ2-5, with 12 bases identical to TRBD2. The CDR3 length is 17 residues. Germline CDR1 is KGHSH and CDR2 is LQKENI. Trimming at V came to 5 bases and at J to 3 bases, leaving 10 bases not matched to a gene. DNA for the CDR3: TGTGCCAGCTCAGCCGGACAGCGACTAGCGGGAGAAGAGACCCAGTACTTC. It encodes CASSAGQRLAGEETQYF. Full variable domain (remainder filled in from reference TRBV18 and TRBJ2-5): NAGVMQNPRHLVRRRGQEARLRCSPMKGHSHVYWYRQLPEEGLKFMVYLQKENIIDESGMPKERFSAEFPKEGPSILRIQQVVRGDSAAYFCASSAGQRLAGEETQYFGPGTRLLVL.

The V and J genes are TRBV10-3 and TRBJ2-5, with D possibly TRBD1 on 6 matching bases. Germline CDR1 is ENHRY and CDR2 is SYGVKD. This CDR3 contains 15 residues. Trimming removed 3 bases from V and 4 bases from J, with 15 bases in between. The DNA for the CDR3 is TGTGCCATCAGTGACCCGACAGGCAAGTCAGAGACCCAGTACTTC. It specifies CAISDPTGKSETQYF.

V gene TRBV25-1 combines with J gene TRBJ1-6, with 7 bases fitting TRBD1. Per germline, CDR1 MGHDK and CDR2 SYGVNS. Losses at the gene ends were 3 bases for V and 8 bases for J; bases not matched to a gene: 1. CDR3 length: 13 residues. The CDR3 DNA sequence: TGTGCCAGCAGTGACACAGGGGATTCACCCCTCCACTTT. It is translated as CASSDTGDSPLHF.

The chain combines TRBV9 with TRBJ2-7, with TRBD1 identical over 9 bases. Trimming took 4 bases from V and 4 from J; bases not matched to a gene: 6. CDR1 is SGDLS and CDR2 is YYNGEE in the germline V gene. The CDR3 spans 14 residues. The CDR3 DNA sequence: TGTGCCAGCAGCCCCGGGACAGGGCATTACGAGCAGTACTTC. Amino acids: CASSPGTGHYEQYF.

The rearrangement joins TRBV7-8 to TRBJ1-2; 8 bases map to TRBD1. The V segment lost 5 bases and the J segment 7 bases; nucleotides outside the gene matches: 15. The CDR3 length is 16 residues. Per germline, CDR1 SGHVS and CDR2 FQNEAQ. The CDR3 DNA reads TGTGCCAGCAGCCAACACAGACTGGACAGGGTTGGTGGCTACACCTTC. Translation gives CASSQHRLDRVGGYTF. Drawing the rest from reference TRBV7-8 and TRBJ1-2, the complete variable domain is GAGVSQSPRYKVAKRGQDVALRCDPISGHVSLFWYQQALGQGPEFLTYFQNEAQLDKSGLPSDRFFAERPEGSVSTLKIQRTQQEDSAVYLCASSQHRLDRVGGYTFGSGTRLTVV.

V is TRBV30 and J is TRBJ1-1; TRBD1 matches 7 bases. Trimming took 6 bases from V and 1 from J; bases not matched to a gene: 11. There are 15 residues in the CDR3. Germline V CDR1 and CDR2: GTSNPN, SVGIG (reference sequence). The CDR3 coding sequence is TGTGCCTGTCCCCAGGGACAGAGTACGAACACTGAAGCTTTCTTT. Translating gives CACPQGQSTNTEAFF.

The rearrangement uses TRBV11-3 and TRBJ2-1; perhaps TRBD2 as D (6 bases). Trimming left V 0 bases short and J 4 bases short, with 10 bases between. Germline V gene sequence: CDR1 SGHNT, CDR2 YENEEA. The CDR3 spans 15 residues. Here the CDR3 reads CASSLDPGDYNEQFF. The CDR3 nucleotides read TGTGCCAGCAGCTTAGACCCGGGAGATTACAATGAGCAGTTCTTC.

The rearrangement links TRBV6-1 to TRBJ1-4, with no clear D. CDR1 and CDR2 (germline): MNHNS, SASEGT. The length of the CDR3 is 14 residues. Deletions cut 7 bases from V and 3 bases from J, with 12 bases between. This CDR3 is CASTGGSSNEKLFF. Written as DNA, the CDR3 is TGTGCCAGCACTGGAGGGTCTTCTAATGAAAAACTGTTTTTT.

The chain recombines TRBV9 with TRBJ2-1; tentative D call: TRBD2 (5 bases). Trimming removed 0 bases at V and 2 bases at J, with 12 bases between. CDR3 length equals 16 residues. The V gene's germline CDR1 is SGDLS and CDR2 YYNGEE. The CDR3 nucleotides are TGTGCCAGCAGCGTAGACCCGGGGTCAACCTACAATGAGCAGTTCTTC. This encodes CASSVDPGSTYNEQFF.

The V and J genes are TRBV28 and TRBJ1-6; 8 nucleotides align to TRBD1. Germline loops: CDR1 MDHEN, CDR2 SYDVKM. The V and J ends lost 6 bases and 6 bases, in that order; junction bases with no gene match: 4. This CDR3 contains 14 residues. Here the CDR3 reads CASRAGGVNSPLHF. CDR3 sequence (DNA): TGTGCCAGCAGAGCAGGGGGCGTTAATTCACCCCTCCACTTT.

Details on this clone: Other nucleotide sequences in the sample specify the same CDR3. The V call is TRBV4-3, the J call TRBJ2-7, with 8 nucleotides matching TRBD1. Germline CDR1 is LGHNA and CDR2 is YSLEER. This CDR3 has 15 residues. The J segment lost 1 base and the V segment lost 3 bases, leaving 5 bases of the junction unmatched. The DNA for the CDR3 is TGCGCCAGCAGCCACTCCGGGACAGGATCCTACGAGCAGTACTTC. It yields the protein CASSHSGTGSYEQYF.